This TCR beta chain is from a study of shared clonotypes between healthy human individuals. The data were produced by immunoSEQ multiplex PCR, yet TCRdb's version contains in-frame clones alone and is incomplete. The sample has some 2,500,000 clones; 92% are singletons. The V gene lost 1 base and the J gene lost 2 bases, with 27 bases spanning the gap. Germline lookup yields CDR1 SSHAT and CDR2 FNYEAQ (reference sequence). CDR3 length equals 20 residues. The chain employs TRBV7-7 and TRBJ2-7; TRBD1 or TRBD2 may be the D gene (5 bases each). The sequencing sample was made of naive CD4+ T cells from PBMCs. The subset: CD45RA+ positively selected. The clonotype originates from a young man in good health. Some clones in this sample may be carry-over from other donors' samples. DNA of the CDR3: TGTGCCAGCAGCTTAGGAGGCCGGGACCCTCATCGTCTACCTACCTACGAGCAGTACTTC. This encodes CASSLGGRDPHRLPTYEQYF.